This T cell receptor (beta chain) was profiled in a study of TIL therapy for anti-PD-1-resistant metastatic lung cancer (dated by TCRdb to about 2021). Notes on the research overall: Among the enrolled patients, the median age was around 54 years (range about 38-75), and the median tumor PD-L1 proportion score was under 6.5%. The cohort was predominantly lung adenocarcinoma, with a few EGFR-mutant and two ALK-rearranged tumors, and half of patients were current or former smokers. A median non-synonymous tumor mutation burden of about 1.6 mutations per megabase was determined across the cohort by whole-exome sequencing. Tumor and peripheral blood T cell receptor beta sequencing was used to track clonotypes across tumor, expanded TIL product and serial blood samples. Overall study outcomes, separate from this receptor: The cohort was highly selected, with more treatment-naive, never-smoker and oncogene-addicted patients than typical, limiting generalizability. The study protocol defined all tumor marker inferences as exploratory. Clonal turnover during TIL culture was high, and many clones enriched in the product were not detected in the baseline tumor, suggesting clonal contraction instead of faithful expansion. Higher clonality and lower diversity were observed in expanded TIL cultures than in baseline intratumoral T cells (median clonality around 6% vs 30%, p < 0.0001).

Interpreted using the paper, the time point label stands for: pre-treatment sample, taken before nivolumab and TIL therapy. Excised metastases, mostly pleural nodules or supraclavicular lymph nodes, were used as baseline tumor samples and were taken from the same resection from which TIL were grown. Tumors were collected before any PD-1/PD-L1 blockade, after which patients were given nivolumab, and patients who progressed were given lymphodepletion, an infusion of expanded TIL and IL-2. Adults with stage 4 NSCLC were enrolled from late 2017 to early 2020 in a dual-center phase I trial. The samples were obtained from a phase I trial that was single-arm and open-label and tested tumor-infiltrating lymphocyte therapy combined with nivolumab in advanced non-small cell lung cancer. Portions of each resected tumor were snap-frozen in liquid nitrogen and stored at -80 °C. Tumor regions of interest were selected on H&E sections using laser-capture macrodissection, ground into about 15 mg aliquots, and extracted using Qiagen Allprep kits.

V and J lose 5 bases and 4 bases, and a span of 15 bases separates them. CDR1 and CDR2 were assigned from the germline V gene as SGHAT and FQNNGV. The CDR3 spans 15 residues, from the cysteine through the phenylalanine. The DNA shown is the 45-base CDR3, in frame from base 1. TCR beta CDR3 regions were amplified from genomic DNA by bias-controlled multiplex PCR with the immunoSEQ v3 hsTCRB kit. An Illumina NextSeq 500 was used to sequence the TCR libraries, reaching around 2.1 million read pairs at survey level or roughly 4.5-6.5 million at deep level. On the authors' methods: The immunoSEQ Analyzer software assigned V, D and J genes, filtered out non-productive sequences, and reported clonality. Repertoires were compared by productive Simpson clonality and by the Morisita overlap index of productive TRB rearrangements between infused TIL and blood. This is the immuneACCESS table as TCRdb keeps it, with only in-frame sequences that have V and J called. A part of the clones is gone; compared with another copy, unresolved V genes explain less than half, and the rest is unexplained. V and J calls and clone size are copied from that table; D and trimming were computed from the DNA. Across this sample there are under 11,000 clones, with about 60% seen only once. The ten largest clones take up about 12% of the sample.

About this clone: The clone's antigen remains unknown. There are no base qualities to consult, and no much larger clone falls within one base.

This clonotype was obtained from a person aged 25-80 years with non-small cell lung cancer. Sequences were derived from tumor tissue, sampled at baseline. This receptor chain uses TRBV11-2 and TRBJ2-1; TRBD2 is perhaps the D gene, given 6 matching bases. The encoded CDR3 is CASSHRDGTYNEQFF. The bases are TGTGCCAGCAGCCACCGGGATGGGACTTACAATGAGCAGTTCTTC.